Listed below are T cell receptor beta chains from one sample, sequenced in a study of blood T cells in healthy people across ages. TCRdb processed the 5' RACE reads anew with MiXCR; each CDR3 protein has one entry. The sample has around 1,500,000 distinct CDR3 sequences, under 30% seen once. Sequencing used blood. Every receptor here comes from a woman between 25 and 40 years old in good health. Both conserved end residues are part of each CDR3. D genes are given only for firm matches. Size is stated for part of the rows, as once, few or many counts, or as a class when the clone is expanded.

CDR3nt	CDR3aa	abundance	v_gene	j_gene	d_gene
TGTGCCAGCAGTCCATACTCGACAGGGGTTGGAGATACGCAGTATTTT	CASSPYSTGVGDTQYF	-	TRBV7-2	TRBJ2-3	TRBD1
TGTGCCAGCAGTATCCCTCCCGGGAGGGCTGAGCAGTACTTC	CASSIPPGRAEQYF	-	TRBV12-3/TRBV12-4	TRBJ2-4	TRBD2
TGCGCCAGCACTTCGACAGCGAACACTGAAGCTTTCTTT	CASTSTANTEAFF	-	TRBV5-1	TRBJ1-1	-
TGTGCCAGCAGCTTCGGACTAGCGGGGGGATGGGAGCAGTTCTTC	CASSFGLAGGWEQFF	many	TRBV7-2	TRBJ2-1	TRBD2
TGCGCCAGCAGCGGGACTAGCGGGAGCCGCGAGCAGTTCTTC	CASSGTSGSREQFF	many	TRBV5-1	TRBJ2-1	TRBD2
TGCAGTGCCAGCGACCCCTCGCGCATTCAGTACTTC	CSASDPSRIQYF	many	TRBV20-1	TRBJ2-4	-
TGTTCCAGCAGCCCCCTCCCCGATACGCAGTATTTT	CSSSPLPDTQYF	once	TRBV7-9	TRBJ2-3	-
TGCGCCAGTAGCCGCCCCCAGGCGGGGCTACGGGAGCAGTTCTTC	CASSRPQAGLREQFF	few	TRBV4-3	TRBJ2-1	-
TGCAGTGCTAGAGATCCGGCAGGACAGTTCTTC	CSARDPAGQFF	many	TRBV20-1	TRBJ2-1	-
TGTGCCAGCAGGCGAGGGGAAAACATTCAGTACTTC	CASRRGENIQYF	few	TRBV7-9	TRBJ2-4	-
TGCAGTGCTAGAGTCGTGTCCGGGGGCGAGCAGTACTTC	CSARVVSGGEQYF	many	TRBV20-1	TRBJ2-7	-
TGTGCCAGCAGCCAAGGGAGACTATTCGGGCAGTTCTTC	CASSQGRLFGQFF	-	TRBV4-2	TRBJ2-1	-
TGTGCCAGCAGCCGTCTAGCCCCAGAGACCCAGTACTTC	CASSRLAPETQYF	few	TRBV14	TRBJ2-5	-
TGTGCCAGGAGTCGAATGTGGTGGAGCTCCGGAGAGCAGTACTTC	CARSRMWWSSGEQYF	-	TRBV27	TRBJ2-7	-
TGTGCCAGCAGTGAAATCCCAGGAACCCCCTGGGATGAGCAGTTCTTC	CASSEIPGTPWDEQFF	few	TRBV2	TRBJ2-1	-
TGTGTCAGCAGCCCAAACAGGGGGCTCAGCGACGAGCAGTACTTC	CVSSPNRGLSDEQYF	once	TRBV7-6	TRBJ2-7	TRBD1
TGTGCCACCAGCAGAGATACCAGGGGGGTTAGTGTCAAAAACATTCAGTACTTC	CATSRDTRGVSVKNIQYF	-	TRBV15	TRBJ2-4	-
TGCAGCGTCGGACTAGCCGCTTCCTACGAGCAGTACTTC	CSVGLAASYEQYF	many	TRBV29-1	TRBJ2-7	TRBD2
TGTGCCAGCAGCGAGCAGGGGGCGCTGGACACTGAAGCTTTCTTT	CASSEQGALDTEAFF	few	TRBV9	TRBJ1-1	TRBD1
TGCAGTGCTAGAGATGGAGGGGGCAGCTCTGGAAACACCATATATTTT	CSARDGGGSSGNTIYF	few	TRBV20-1	TRBJ1-3	TRBD1
TGTGCCAGCAGTTCTGGCTCGACAGCCTCCTATGGCTACACCTTC	CASSSGSTASYGYTF	-	TRBV12-3/TRBV12-4	TRBJ1-2	-
TGTGCCAGCAGTTACTCTCAACGGGGCTACGAGCAGTACTTC	CASSYSQRGYEQYF	-	TRBV6-6	TRBJ2-7	-
TGTGCCAGCAGGCTTGACACCGGGGAGCTGTTTTTT	CASRLDTGELFF	few	TRBV2	TRBJ2-2	-
TGTGCCAGCAAGAGAGGTGGCGGGAGAGCAGATACGCAGTATTTT	CASKRGGGRADTQYF	-	TRBV9	TRBJ2-3	TRBD2
TGCAGTGCGGGGGGTTCGGGCGAGAGAAACACCGGGGAGCTGTTTTTT	CSAGGSGERNTGELFF	-	TRBV20-1	TRBJ2-2	-
TGTGCCACCGACAGGGGCACAGATACGCAGTATTTT	CATDRGTDTQYF	-	TRBV12-3/TRBV12-4	TRBJ2-3	TRBD1
TGCAGTGCTAGACCCGACAGGGGAGAGACCCAGTACTTC	CSARPDRGETQYF	few	TRBV20-1	TRBJ2-5	TRBD1
TGTGCCAGCATGGGGCCTAAGCGGATTCCTCAAGAGACCCAGTACTTC	CASMGPKRIPQETQYF	-	TRBV9	TRBJ2-5	-
TGCGCCAGCAGCCACCTAAGGACAGGGGGCTACAATGAGCAGTTCTTC	CASSHLRTGGYNEQFF	few	TRBV4-3	TRBJ2-1	TRBD1
TGCAGCGTGGCGAGGGTGGAGACCCAGTACTTC	CSVARVETQYF	many	TRBV29-1	TRBJ2-5	-
TGTGCCAGCACCAATCCAGGGGAAAACTATGGCTACACCTTC	CASTNPGENYGYTF	few	TRBV7-2	TRBJ1-2	-
TGTGCCAGCAGTTACTCGCGACAGTTGGGCACAGATACGCAGTATTTT	CASSYSRQLGTDTQYF	-	TRBV6-5	TRBJ2-3	-
TGTGCCGCGACTAGGGACAGGGGGACGAGTGGCTACACCTTC	CAATRDRGTSGYTF	few	TRBV6-5	TRBJ1-2	TRBD1
TGTGCCAGCAGCTTGGCCGGTAGCGGGGGGCACTACAATGAGCAGTTCTTC	CASSLAGSGGHYNEQFF	-	TRBV5-5	TRBJ2-1	TRBD2
TGTGCCAGCTCTGAAGACGCCGGCCCTCAAGAGACCCAGTACTTC	CASSEDAGPQETQYF	few	TRBV2	TRBJ2-5	-
TGTGCCAGCAGCCAGGGAGCGGGCCTCTCCTACAATGAGCAGTACTTC	CASSQGAGLSYNEQYF	-	TRBV14	TRBJ2-7	-
TGTGCCAGCAGTCGAGCGCGGGGCCATTTGAATGAGCAGTTCTTC	CASSRARGHLNEQFF	-	TRBV12-3/TRBV12-4	TRBJ2-1	-
TGTGCCAGCAGTTATAATGGAAATTCACCCCTCCACTTT	CASSYNGNSPLHF	many	TRBV27	TRBJ1-6	-
TGTGCCAGCAGCTTACCTGAAAAAACAGGGAAGATTCCCAAAAACATTCAGTACTTC	CASSLPEKTGKIPKNIQYF	-	TRBV11-2	TRBJ2-4	-
TGTGCCATCAGTGAGTTCGGACAGGGAGGCTCACCCCTCCACTTT	CAISEFGQGGSPLHF	few	TRBV10-3	TRBJ1-6	TRBD1
TGTGCCAGCAGCCAAGATATAGGACAGGGTATCGACTATGGCTACACCTTC	CASSQDIGQGIDYGYTF	once	TRBV4-2	TRBJ1-2	TRBD1
TGCGCCAGCAGCTTGGGGGACAGCAATAGGGTAGAGCAGTGCTTC	CASSLGDSNRVEQCF	-	TRBV5-1	TRBJ2-4	TRBD1
TGTGCCAGCAGTGCGGGTGTGGATACGCAGTATTTT	CASSAGVDTQYF	many	TRBV6-2/TRBV6-3	TRBJ2-3	-
TGCAGTGCTAGAGGGCGGGAAGGTGCCGGGGAGCTGTTTTTT	CSARGREGAGELFF	few	TRBV20-1	TRBJ2-2	-
TGTGCCAGCAGCTTAGGCGGGAGAATCATGAATGAGCAGTTCTTC	CASSLGGRIMNEQFF	-	TRBV7-6	TRBJ2-1	TRBD2
TGTGCCAGCAGCTTCGGGACAGTTATGCGGCAAGAGACCCAGTACTTC	CASSFGTVMRQETQYF	-	TRBV5-5	TRBJ2-5	TRBD1
TGTGCCAGCAGATCTAAACTAGCGGGAGCCTTAGGAGATACGCAGTATTTT	CASRSKLAGALGDTQYF	-	TRBV7-2	TRBJ2-3	TRBD2
TGTGCCAGCAGTCCGCAGCGGATAGCCTTCTATGGCTACACCTTC	CASSPQRIAFYGYTF	-	TRBV6-5	TRBJ1-2	-
TGTGCCAGCAGCTTGTCCGGACAGGGCCCACCCGGCTACACCTTC	CASSLSGQGPPGYTF	many	TRBV5-4	TRBJ1-2	TRBD1
TGCAGCGTTGAGAGCGGAGCAGATACGCAGTATTTT	CSVESGADTQYF	many	TRBV29-1	TRBJ2-3	-
TGCAGTGTTCAGAGAGCGGGGGCACCCCTCCGCGGGACCCAGTACTTC	CSVQRAGAPLRGTQYF	-	TRBV20-1	TRBJ2-5	TRBD2
TGCAGCGTTGGGACAGGGAGAACTAATGAAAAACTGTTTTTT	CSVGTGRTNEKLFF	few	TRBV29-1	TRBJ1-4	TRBD1
TGTGCCACCAGTGATTTAGGGACTAGCGGGGCAGAGACCCAGTACTTC	CATSDLGTSGAETQYF	-	TRBV24-1	TRBJ2-5	TRBD2
TGTGCCAGCAGCTCGACAGGGCGGGTAATGTTCTTC	CASSSTGRVMFF	-	TRBV5-6	TRBJ2-1	TRBD1
TGTGCCAGCAGCTTCCTAGCGGGCGGGCGCATAGCCAAAAACATTCAGTACTTC	CASSFLAGGRIAKNIQYF	-	TRBV27	TRBJ2-4	TRBD2
TGTGCCGGCAGCCACCCGACAGAGAGACAAGAGACCCAGTACTTC	CAGSHPTERQETQYF	few	TRBV3-1	TRBJ2-5	-